The next 17 T cell receptor beta chains were all read from a single sample in a study of T cell responses to AZD1222 COVID-19 vaccine. Here immunoSEQ multiplex PCR was the method, and the copy in TCRdb shows in-frame clones only, minus some. The sample consists of approximately 220,000 clones, roughly 91% of them appearing once. The sample was peripheral blood, taken on day 0 of MenACWY control vaccination. These receptors all come from an adult in good health.

This clone has only one observation. This sequence joins TRBV6-6 and TRBJ1-6; 7 bases align to TRBD1. Trimming cost V 5 bases and J 7 bases; bases outside gene matches: 5. This CDR3 region has 14 residues. From germline, CDR1 is MNHNY and CDR2 SVGAGI (reference sequence). The CDR3 DNA reads TGTGCCAGCAGTGAGGACAGGATGAATTCACCCCTCCACTTT. Protein product: CASSEDRMNSPLHF.

The chain employs TRBV5-4 and TRBJ1-1; TRBD1 is a possible D gene (5 bases). CDR1 is SGHNT and CDR2 is YYREEE in the germline V gene (reference sequence). CDR3 size: 15 residues. V shed 4 bases and J shed 0 bases, with 13 bases lying between them. The CDR3 reads CASSPLQEMNTEAFF. The CDR3 coding sequence is TGTGCCAGCAGCCCCTTACAGGAGATGAACACTGAAGCTTTCTTT.

CDR3 protein: CASSHMTGEHEQYF. CDR3 nucleotide sequence: TGCGCCAGCAGCCATATGACAGGGGAACACGAGCAGTACTTC. This sequence joins TRBV4-3 and TRBJ2-7; TRBD1 aligns across 8 bases. The junction had 6 bases not matched to a gene; V was cut back by 3 bases and J by 5 bases. Germline V lookup: CDR1 LGHNA, CDR2 YSLEER. The CDR3 loop spans 14 amino acids.

The rearrangement uses TRBV12-3 or TRBV12-4 and TRBJ1-1; D remains ambiguous. The V end lost 5 bases, the J end lost 9 bases, and 10 bases lay between the germline ends. This CDR3 spans 11 amino acids. The CDR3 nucleotides are TGTGCCAGCAGTCGGGGTCCTCAAGCTTTCTTT. This codes for CASSRGPQAFF.

This chain joins TRBV6-5 and TRBJ2-5; the D is unclear. The CDR3 contains 14 residues. Germline values: CDR1 MNHEY, CDR2 SVGAGI. V lost 0 bases to trimming and J lost 2 bases, with 7 bases between them. The CDR3 nucleotides are TGTGCCAGCAGTTACTCGCGGAATCAAGAGACCCAGTACTTC. Protein sequence: CASSYSRNQETQYF.

This clone was seen only once. This rearrangement joins TRBV12-3 or TRBV12-4 to TRBJ1-1; D remains unclear. The CDR3 contains 13 residues. Trimming pared 1 base from V and 3 bases from J, leaving 6 bases between. The CDR3 loop reads CASSLVGYTEAFF. The DNA for the CDR3 is TGTGCCAGCAGTTTAGTGGGATACACTGAAGCTTTCTTT.

The V gene is TRBV18, the J gene TRBJ1-1; 9 bases fit TRBD1. The germline CDR1 and CDR2 sequences are KGHSH and LQKENI. V shed 3 bases, J shed 4 bases, and the junction held 6 bases outside the gene matches. The CDR3 totals 15 residues. CDR3 region: CASSPPTGGITEAFF. In nucleotides, the CDR3 is TGTGCCAGCTCACCCCCAACAGGGGGCATCACTGAAGCTTTCTTT.

V gene TRBV15 combines with J gene TRBJ1-1; D ambiguous. The germline V and J ends were trimmed by 0 bases and 5 bases, with 13 bases remaining between them. Germline lookup yields CDR1 LNHNV and CDR2 YYDKDF (reference sequence). CDR3 length: 15 residues. The CDR3 region is CATSRDLEGGTEAFF. The CDR3 DNA sequence: TGTGCCACCAGCAGAGATTTGGAGGGAGGGACTGAAGCTTTCTTT.

The rearrangement joins TRBV7-9 to TRBJ1-5, with unresolved D. The V gene lost 5 bases and the J gene lost 4 bases, with 9 bases spanning the gap. Germline CDR1 is SEHNR and CDR2 is FQNEAQ (reference sequence). CDR3 length: 13 residues. The CDR3 DNA reads TGTGCCAGCAGCCCTCACGGAAATCAGCCCCAGCATTTT. This encodes CASSPHGNQPQHF.

A single count supports this clone. The CDR3 nucleotides are TGCAGCGTGGAACGCGGAAACACTGAAGCTTTCTTT. This sequence encodes CSVERGNTEAFF. The chain recombines TRBV29-1 with TRBJ1-1; D is unclear. CDR3 length equals 12 residues. The germline V gene has CDR1 SQVTM and CDR2 ANQGSEA. Trimming took 6 bases from V and 2 from J, leaving 10 bases between them.

This sequence joins TRBV24-1 and TRBJ2-7; no clear D. The CDR3 sequence is 13 residues long. Looked up from germline, CDR1 is KGHDR and CDR2 is SFDVKD. The V gene lost 4 bases and the J gene lost 0 bases, with 6 bases spanning the gap. The CDR3 DNA follows: TGTGCCACCAGTGACTCCCACTCCTACGAGCAGTACTTC. Translation gives CATSDSHSYEQYF.

The J gene is TRBJ2-3, the V gene TRBV6-5, with D possibly TRBD2 on 6 matching bases. CDR3 length: 14 residues. The germline CDR1 and CDR2 sequences are MNHEY and SVGAGI. The V and J ends lost 7 bases and 3 bases respectively, with 14 bases between them. The CDR3: CASKGLPSTDTQYF. As DNA, the CDR3 is TGTGCCAGCAAGGGACTTCCATCAACAGATACGCAGTATTTT.

The V and J genes are TRBV5-4 and TRBJ2-5, with TRBD2 matching 9 bases. The CDR3 length is 16 residues. Germline V lookup: CDR1 SGHNT, CDR2 YYREEE (reference sequence). The junction had 8 bases not matched to a gene; V was cut back by 0 bases and J by 5 bases. The CDR3 DNA is TGTGCCAGCAGCTTGGCCAAGGGTCTAGCGGGGGAGACCCAGTACTTC. Translating gives CASSLAKGLAGETQYF.

The chain links TRBV11-1 to TRBJ2-1, with 8 bases matching TRBD2. This CDR3 has 15 amino acids. Per the germline V gene, CDR1 is SGHAT and CDR2 is FQDESV (reference sequence). Trimming at V came to 3 bases and at J to 10 bases, leaving 11 bases not matched to a gene. DNA for the CDR3: TGTGCCAGCAGCTTGGTGGCGGGGGGACCGAGGGAGCAGTTCTTC. It translates to CASSLVAGGPREQFF.

J is TRBJ1-1 and V is TRBV7-9, with D unresolved. The germline CDR1 and CDR2 sequences are SEHNR and FQNEAQ (reference sequence). The CDR3 is made up of 14 amino acids. V was cut by 10 bases and J by 0 bases, with 15 bases left in between. In nucleotides, the CDR3 is TGTGCCACCCTTCCCGCGGGCATGAACACTGAAGCTTTCTTT. Translating it yields CATLPAGMNTEAFF.

The V call is TRBV7-2, the J call TRBJ1-2, with 9 bases fitting TRBD1. The germline V gene has CDR1 SGHTA and CDR2 FQGNSA. This CDR3 is 16 amino acids long. The junction had 6 bases not matched to a gene; V was cut back by 1 base and J by 3 bases. The CDR3 here is CASSLVGTGSDYGYTF. CDR3 DNA sequence: TGTGCCAGCAGCTTAGTAGGGACAGGGTCTGACTATGGCTACACCTTC.

The chain employs TRBV21-1 and TRBJ1-1. TRBV21-1 counts as a pseudogene. The CDR3 contains 15 residues. CDR3 coding DNA: TGTGCCAGCAGCCCTCAGAGGGGGGCGAGATCGGAAGCTTTCTTT. Translating it yields CASSPQRGARSEAFF.